These 14 T cell receptor beta chains share one sample of origin, sequenced in a study of CD8 T cells in ankylosing spondylitis. Antigens for these TCRs are unknown. TCRdb re-derived calls from the 5' RACE reads in MiXCR, one entry per CDR3 protein. This table has roughly 300,000 distinct CDR3 sequences, approximately 8.2% appearing once. Study results and limitations: Seemingly characteristic of ankylosing spondylitis blood was a TCR beta motif consisting of several highly homologous variants.

Specimen: blood, either unsorted or a sorted T cell fraction (not recorded which). All receptors derive from a male donor with ankylosing spondylitis.

This clonotype was observed a handful of times. The chain couples TRBV20-1 to TRBJ2-1, with D possibly TRBD1 on 6 matching bases. V lost 4 bases, J lost 7 bases, and 20 bases lay in between. Germline CDR1 DFQATT, CDR2 SNEGSKA (reference sequence). This CDR3 comprises 15 residues. CDR3 DNA: TGCAGTGCTACTCGATCGGACAGACCAGGGAATGAGCAGTTCTTC. This sequence encodes CSATRSDRPGNEQFF.

V and J are TRBV29-1 and TRBJ2-5; the D gene could be TRBD1 or TRBD2 (5 bases each). CDR1 and CDR2 from the germline V gene are SQVTM and ANQGSEA. V shed 4 bases and J shed 4 bases, with 7 bases lying between them. CDR3 size: 11 residues. The CDR3 spells CSVAGRETQYF. DNA for the CDR3: TGCAGCGTTGCAGGGAGAGAGACCCAGTACTTC.

The rearrangement joins TRBV7-3 to TRBJ2-1; TRBD1 agrees at 7 bases. Germline V lookup: CDR1 SGHTA, CDR2 FQGTGA. This CDR3 region has 16 residues. V was clipped by 5 bases and J by 0 bases; unmatched bases: 7. CDR3 sequence (DNA): TGTGCCAGCAGCCCCACAGGGGCGGTCTCCTACAATGAGCAGTTCTTC. This translates into CASSPTGAVSYNEQFF.

This rearrangement joins TRBV2 to TRBJ2-3; 9 nucleotides match TRBD2. With 7 bases clipped from V and 6 bases from J, the junction kept 8 bases outside the gene matches. CDR1 and CDR2 (germline): SNHLY, FYNNEI. CDR3 length: 14 residues. The CDR3 is CASKPGLASDTQYF. CDR3 DNA sequence: TGTGCCAGCAAACCGGGACTAGCATCCGATACGCAGTATTTT.

The table lists this clonotype with many counts. The V and J genes are TRBV29-1 and TRBJ2-5; D uncertain. This CDR3 spans 16 amino acids. CDR1 is SQVTM and CDR2 is ANQGSEA in the germline V gene. V lost 0 bases to trimming and J lost 0 bases, with 14 bases between them. Here the CDR3 reads CSVEDPTQVYQETQYF. CDR3 bases: TGCAGCGTTGAAGATCCTACGCAGGTGTACCAAGAGACCCAGTACTTC.

This clonotype turned up a few times. The chain uses TRBV6-2 or TRBV6-3 and TRBJ2-7; 11 positions match TRBD2. The CDR3 runs to 13 residues. Unmatched junction bases numbered 6, after V lost 9 bases and J lost 5 bases. Germline lookup yields CDR1 MNHEY and CDR2 SVGEGT. CDR3 residues: CASRTSGRNEQYF. The CDR3 DNA reads TGTGCCAGTCGGACTAGCGGGCGAAACGAGCAGTACTTC.

This clonotype appeared many times. The rearrangement links TRBV7-9 to TRBJ1-2; D remains unclear. CDR3 size: 12 residues. Trimming removed 6 bases from V and 3 bases from J, with 8 bases in between. Germline V CDR1 and CDR2: SEHNR, FQNEAQ (reference sequence). The CDR3 nucleotides read TGTGCCAGCAGAACAGTCGACTATGGCTACACCTTC. This encodes CASRTVDYGYTF.

V is TRBV4-1 and J is TRBJ1-1, with D hard to call. Per the germline V gene, CDR1 is MGHRA and CDR2 is YSYEKL. The V and J ends lost 4 bases and 7 bases respectively, with 22 bases between them. CDR3 length: 16 amino acids. The CDR3 here is CASSLGFGRGESEAFF. In DNA form, the CDR3 reads TGCGCCAGCAGCCTCGGATTTGGACGGGGTGAAAGTGAAGCTTTCTTT.

The chain links TRBV12-5 to TRBJ2-5; no definite D call. The V and J ends lost 6 bases and 4 bases respectively, with 9 bases between them. This CDR3 is 12 amino acids long. The germline gives CDR1 LGHNT, CDR2 FRNRAP. CDR3 residues: CASGPRRETQYF. CDR3 nucleotide sequence: TGTGCTAGTGGCCCTCGTCGAGAGACCCAGTACTTC.

This clonotype appeared many times. The chain uses TRBV4-3 and TRBJ2-2; D remains ambiguous. CDR3 size: 17 residues. Trimming cost V 4 bases and J 2 bases, with 17 bases left between them. Germline CDR1 is LGHNA and CDR2 is YSLEER. CDR3 DNA sequence: TGCGCCAGCAGCCGAACAGTGACCCTGGGAAACACCGGGGAGCTGTTTTTT. Protein sequence: CASSRTVTLGNTGELFF.

There are many counts of this clonotype. Written as DNA, the CDR3 is TGCGCCAGCAGCCAAGATTCGACAGGGGCATTTGAGCAGTTCTTC. Its translation is CASSQDSTGAFEQFF. The chain uses TRBV4-1 and TRBJ2-1; 8 nucleotides line up with TRBD1. The CDR3 runs 15 residues. Germline assignment: CDR1 MGHRA and CDR2 YSYEKL. The J segment lost 9 bases and the V segment lost 0 bases, leaving 7 bases of the junction unmatched.

The chain couples TRBV5-1 to TRBJ2-3, with 9 bases lining up with TRBD2. J was trimmed by 4 bases and V by 3 bases; bases with no gene match: 15. Looked up from germline, CDR1 is SGHRS and CDR2 is YFSETQ. The CDR3 runs 18 residues. The CDR3 nucleotides read TGCGCCAGCAGCTCTACCCTCGGGACTAGCTTCCCCGCAGATACGCAGTATTTT. Its protein product is CASSSTLGTSFPADTQYF.

By proportion, this clonotype is medium-sized. The chain employs TRBV27 and TRBJ1-4, with 7 bases that match TRBD1. The CDR3 runs to 15 residues. The V and J ends lost 2 bases and 0 bases, in that order; junction bases with no gene match: 0. Germline V gene lookup returns CDR1 MNHEY and CDR2 SMNVEV (reference sequence). In nucleotides, the CDR3 is TGTGCCAGCAGTTTACAGGGGGCAACTAATGAAAAACTGTTTTTT. Translating it yields CASSLQGATNEKLFF.

This clonotype showed up just a few times. The rearrangement joins TRBV7-9 to TRBJ2-5; D is possibly TRBD2 (6 bases). The CDR3 covers 13 residues. The V and J ends lost 5 bases and 5 bases respectively, with 12 bases between them. The germline V gene has CDR1 SEHNR and CDR2 FQNEAQ (reference sequence). DNA of the CDR3: TGTGCCAGCAGCATGACTAGTATGGAGACCCAGTACTTC. This codes for CASSMTSMETQYF. Full variable domain (remainder filled in from reference TRBV7-9 and TRBJ2-5): DTGVSQNPRHKITKRGQNVTFRCDPISEHNRLYWYRQTLGQGPEFLTYFQNEAQLEKSRLLSDRFSAERPKGSFSTLEIQRTEQGDSAMYLCASSMTSMETQYFGPGTRLLVL.